A selection of T cell receptor beta chains follows, all from one sample in a study of T cell responses to AZD1222 COVID-19 vaccine. Repertoires were generated with immunoSEQ multiplex PCR, while TCRdb's copy carries only in-frame clones and drops some. The sample holds 120,000 to 150,000 clones, roughly 90% seen once. The sample consisted of peripheral blood, taken on day 0 of AZD1222 vaccination. These receptors came from an adult in good health. The CDR3 runs from the conserved cysteine through the conserved F or W. The D gene is left open where the match is weak. Part of the rows lack a size; the others show once, few, many or a class for expanded clones.

TRBV5-6,TRBD1,.,TRBJ1-1,17,TGTGCCAGCAGCTTGGTCTTGTCAGGGGGCGCCGGCGCTGAAGCTTTCTTT,CASSLVLSGGAGAEAFF
TRBV19,.,.,TRBJ1-4,16,TGTGCCAGTAGTACGCCGTTGGGGCAGATTAATGAAAAACTGTTTTTT,CASSTPLGQINEKLFF
TRBV24-1,.,.,TRBJ1-1,13,TGTGCCACCAGTGGGCCTGGGGAGGAAGAAGCTTTCTTT,CATSGPGEEEAFF
TRBV19,TRBD2,.,TRBJ2-3,15,TGTGCCAGTGGGCGAGACGGGAGGTCGACAGATACGCAGTATTTT,CASGRDGRSTDTQYF
TRBV2,TRBD2,.,TRBJ2-5,16,TGTGCCAGCAGTGGATCGACTAGCGGGAACCGTGTGGCCCAGTACTTC,CASSGSTSGNRVAQYF
TRBV27,TRBD2,.,TRBJ2-7,15,TGTGCCAGCAGTCGATCCGGGGGGGCCTACGACGAGCAGTACTTC,CASSRSGGAYDEQYF
TRBV7-3,.,once,TRBJ1-1,13,TGTGCCAGCAGCTTAAGGGGGAACACTGAAGCTTTCTTT,CASSLRGNTEAFF
TRBV2,TRBD1,.,TRBJ2-7,14,TGTGCCAGCACTCGACAGGGGGCATCTGGTGAGCAGTACTTC,CASTRQGASGEQYF
TRBV5-8,TRBD2,few,TRBJ2-3,16,TGTGCCAGCAGCTTGGAACGGGGAGGGTACACAGATACGCAGTATTTT,CASSLERGGYTDTQYF
TRBV5-6,.,.,TRBJ1-4,14,TGTGCCAGCACCAACGGCGGGTTGGCTGAAAAACTGTTTTTT,CASTNGGLAEKLFF
TRBV19,TRBD1,.,TRBJ2-7,17,TGTGCCAGTAGTCCCTATTTGAGACAGGGCAACGCCTACGAGCAGTACTTC,CASSPYLRQGNAYEQYF
TRBV5-1,TRBD1,.,TRBJ2-7,15,TGCGCCAGCAGCTTGGCCTCAGGGGGTGTGGGCGAGCAGTACTTC,CASSLASGGVGEQYF
TRBV7-9,TRBD1,.,TRBJ2-7,15,TGTGCCAGCAGCAACCGGGACAGTCCCCTCTACGAGCAGTACTTC,CASSNRDSPLYEQYF
TRBV19,TRBD1,.,TRBJ1-1,15,TGTGCCAGTAGTGGATCGACAGGGGAGGCTTCTGAAGCTTTCTTT,CASSGSTGEASEAFF
TRBV25-1,.,.,TRBJ1-1,14,TGTGCCAGCAGTCCCATGAGGGGTAACGCTGAAGCTTTCTTT,CASSPMRGNAEAFF
TRBV6-5,.,.,TRBJ1-3,15,TGTGCCAGCAGCCCCGACAGGTCCTCTGGAAACACCATATATTTT,CASSPDRSSGNTIYF
TRBV19,.,.,TRBJ1-1,14,TGTGCCAGTAGTAGAAACAGAATGAACACTGAAGCTTTCTTT,CASSRNRMNTEAFF
TRBV5-1,.,.,TRBJ1-1,14,TGCGCCAGCAGTAGGGACCCGGCCGGCACTGAAGCTTTCTTT,CASSRDPAGTEAFF
TRBV2,.,.,TRBJ1-1,14,TGTGCCAGCAGTGAAGGGACGCCGAACACTGAAGCTTTCTTT,CASSEGTPNTEAFF
TRBV19,TRBD1,.,TRBJ2-2,17,TGTGCCAGTAGTACCAACCCCGGACAGGGCCAAACCGGGGAGCTGTTTTTT,CASSTNPGQGQTGELFF
TRBV27,.,.,TRBJ1-1,13,TGTGCCAGCAGCCGCCCCGGGACCTACGAAGCTTTCTTT,CASSRPGTYEAFF
TRBV7-8,.,.,TRBJ2-7,14,TGTGCCAGCAGCCCCTTTGCGTCCTCCTACGAGCAGTACTTC,CASSPFASSYEQYF
TRBV7-9,TRBD1,.,TRBJ2-1,15,TGTGCCAGCAGCACTTGGACAGGGTCGGGCAATGAGCAGTTCTTC,CASSTWTGSGNEQFF
TRBV27,TRBD2,.,TRBJ2-7,16,TGTGCCAGCAGTTTATTTTCGGCTAGCGGTTCCTACGAGCAGTACTTC,CASSLFSASGSYEQYF
TRBV3-1/TRBV3-2,.,.,TRBJ1-2,16,TGTGCCAGCAGCCAAGATCGAATTAGGAACCTCTATGGCTACACCTTC,CASSQDRIRNLYGYTF
TRBV19,TRBD2,.,TRBJ2-2,15,TGTGCCAGTAGTCCTACTAGCGTATTCACCGGGGAGCTGTTTTTT,CASSPTSVFTGELFF
TRBV5-6,.,.,TRBJ2-4,17,TGTGCCAGCAGCGTAGCCCCCTACGGGCCCAAACGAGTCATTCAGTACTTC,CASSVAPYGPKRVIQYF
TRBV3-1/TRBV3-2,.,few,TRBJ1-1,13,TGTGCCAGCAGCCAGGGCGGCCCACCTGAAGCTTTCTTT,CASSQGGPPEAFF
TRBV30,.,.,TRBJ1-2,12,TGTGCCTGGAGTCCTTCCAACTATGGCTACACCTTC,CAWSPSNYGYTF
TRBV11-2,.,.,TRBJ1-1,13,TGTGCCAGCTCCACCTATAGGAACACTGAAGCTTTCTTT,CASSTYRNTEAFF
TRBV3-1/TRBV3-2,.,few,TRBJ1-1,13,TGTGCCAGCAGCCAAGACGGGATGAATGAAGCTTTCTTT,CASSQDGMNEAFF
TRBV28,.,once,TRBJ1-2,11,TGTGCCACCGCTCCAGGCTATGGCTACACCTTC,CATAPGYGYTF
TRBV2,.,.,TRBJ1-2,13,TGTGCCAGCAGTGAGTCACCCGAGGATGGCTACACCTTC,CASSESPEDGYTF
TRBV7-2,.,.,TRBJ1-4,15,TGTGCCAGCAGCTTTCAGGGTTTGGCTAATGAAAAACTGTTTTTT,CASSFQGLANEKLFF
TRBV9,.,.,TRBJ1-2,16,TGTGCCAGCAGCTTCCGGTTGTCGGGGACACCCTTCGGCTACACCTTC,CASSFRLSGTPFGYTF
TRBV4-3,.,.,TRBJ1-1,15,TGCGCCAGCAGCCCCGGGGGGCTAGGCATCACTGAAGCTTTCTTT,CASSPGGLGITEAFF
TRBV5-1,.,.,TRBJ2-7,15,TGCGCCAGCAGCCGACAAGCCGGTCCTTCCTACGAGCAGTACTTC,CASSRQAGPSYEQYF
TRBV28,.,.,TRBJ1-6,12,TGTGCCAGCCGGGTAATGAATTCACCCCTCCACTTT,CASRVMNSPLHF
TRBV7-2,.,.,TRBJ1-5,15,TGTGCCAGCAGCTTAGTTGCAGGGCGTAATCAGCCCCAGCATTTT,CASSLVAGRNQPQHF
TRBV19,.,once,TRBJ2-1,15,TGTGCCAGTAGTATAAACGGGGGCACTGGGCGTGAGCAGTTCTTC,CASSINGGTGREQFF
TRBV7-3,TRBD1,.,TRBJ1-1,14,TGTGCCAGCAGCTCGGGACAGCCGAACACTGAAGCTTTCTTT,CASSSGQPNTEAFF
TRBV19,TRBD1,.,TRBJ2-2,15,TGTGCCAGTAGAAGGGGGGACAGGGGCACCGGGGAGCTGTTTTTT,CASRRGDRGTGELFF
TRBV6-2/TRBV6-3,.,.,TRBJ2-5,13,TGTGCCAGCAGTTACAGGGGTCAGGGGACCCAGTACTTC,CASSYRGQGTQYF
TRBV12-5,.,.,TRBJ2-2,13,TGTGCTAGTGGTTTTGGGGACACCGGGGAGCTGTTTTTT,CASGFGDTGELFF
TRBV7-2,.,.,TRBJ1-1,12,TGTGCCAGCAGCTTAGCGGGGACTGAAGCTTTCTTT,CASSLAGTEAFF
TRBV18,TRBD1,few,TRBJ1-2,14,TGTGCCAGCTCATCTACAGGGGACGACCATGGCTACACCTTC,CASSSTGDDHGYTF
TRBV15,.,.,TRBJ2-5,16,TGTGCCACCAGCAGAGAGGGGCGTCAAGGCCCAGAGACCCAGTACTTC,CATSREGRQGPETQYF
TRBV9,.,.,TRBJ2-1,17,TGTGCCAGCAGCGTAGCTCTTGGACACGGGGGCTACAATGAGCAGTTCTTC,CASSVALGHGGYNEQFF
TRBV11-2,.,.,TRBJ2-1,14,TGTGCCAGCAGCTTCGGGCAGAACTACAATGAGCAGTTCTTC,CASSFGQNYNEQFF
TRBV18,.,.,TRBJ1-2,15,TGTGCCAGCTCGCCGAAACAGGGATCTAACTATGGCTACACCTTC,CASSPKQGSNYGYTF
TRBV6-1,.,.,TRBJ1-1,11,TGTGCCAGCAGTGAAAGTGCCGGCAGGTGCTTT,CASSESAGRCF
TRBV4-3,TRBD1,.,TRBJ1-2,14,TGCGCCAGCAGCCAGAGGACAGGGGGCTTTGGCTACACCTTC,CASSQRTGGFGYTF
TRBV7-2,.,.,TRBJ2-7,14,TGTGCCAGCAGCTTAAGCACCGAGACCTACGAGCAGTACTTC,CASSLSTETYEQYF
TRBV3-1/TRBV3-2,.,.,TRBJ2-7,15,TGTGCCAGCAGCCAAGGGGGAGGTATCTTATACGAGCAGTACTTC,CASSQGGGILYEQYF
TRBV3-1/TRBV3-2,TRBD2,once,TRBJ2-3,16,TGTGCCAGCAGCCAAGGTCCGGGAGGGCCCGTAGATACGCAGTATTTT,CASSQGPGGPVDTQYF